A single sample is the source of the 30 T cell receptor beta chains below, sequenced in a study of CD8 T cells in ankylosing spondylitis. TCRdb re-derived calls from the 5' RACE reads in MiXCR, one entry per CDR3 protein. The sample lists some 130,000 distinct CDR3 sequences, just under 7.5% occurring once. Sequenced sample: blood, either unsorted or a sorted T cell fraction (not recorded which). Receptors originate from a female donor with ankylosing spondylitis or in good health (not recorded which).

Many counts were recorded for this clonotype. This rearrangement joins TRBV3-1 to TRBJ2-7; D remains unclear. This CDR3 has 13 residues. V was pared by 0 bases and J by 0 bases, with 3 bases between. From germline, CDR1 is LGHDT and CDR2 YNNKEL (reference sequence). This chain's CDR3 is CASSQDNSYEQYF. DNA of the CDR3: TGTGCCAGCAGCCAAGACAACTCCTACGAGCAGTACTTC.

This clonotype was detected ten times or more. This rearrangement joins TRBV7-8 to TRBJ1-3; 9 positions agree with TRBD1. Trimming at V came to 4 bases and at J to 7 bases, leaving 5 bases not matched to a gene. Germline assignment: CDR1 SGHVS and CDR2 FQNEAQ. The CDR3 covers 14 residues. The CDR3, as DNA: TGTGCCAGCAGCTCGCCGGGACAGGGCAACACCATATATTTT. Protein product: CASSSPGQGNTIYF.

This clonotype was observed at least ten times. The genes are TRBV2 and TRBJ1-5, with D possibly being TRBD1 (6 bases). The CDR3 consists of 15 residues. The germline V gene encodes CDR1 SNHLY and CDR2 FYNNEI. V lost 5 bases and J lost 7, with 18 bases in between. The CDR3 DNA sequence: TGTGCCAGCAGTCCCCAGGGACATTCTCAGCAGCCCCAGCATTTT. This codes for CASSPQGHSQQPQHF.

This clonotype was picked up many times. The gene calls are TRBV12-3 or TRBV12-4 and TRBJ1-4; D not resolved. With 1 base removed from V and 8 bases from J, the gap between germline ends came to 11 bases. This CDR3 is 14 amino acids long. CDR3 in amino acids: CASSLGQVGEKLFF. The CDR3 coding sequence is TGTGCCAGCAGTTTAGGGCAGGTTGGAGAAAAACTGTTTTTT.

This clonotype occurred many times. The gene calls are TRBV9 and TRBJ2-5; 13 nucleotides line up with TRBD2. Unmatched junction bases numbered 4, after V lost 4 bases and J lost 1 base. This CDR3 is 16 amino acids long. In germline, CDR1 is SGDLS, CDR2 YYNGEE. The CDR3 loop reads CASSPRLAGGQETQYF. Here the CDR3 DNA reads TGTGCCAGCAGCCCCCGACTAGCGGGGGGCCAAGAGACCCAGTACTTC.

This clonotype appeared many times. This chain uses TRBV28 with TRBJ1-2; weak D call: TRBD1 (5 bases). Germline CDR1 is MDHEN and CDR2 is SYDVKM. The CDR3 contains 15 residues. V lost 6 bases to trimming and J lost 6 bases, with 20 bases between them. The CDR3 DNA follows: TGTGCCAGCAGATTTGGGGCCGGGGCATGGGATGGCTACACCTTC. This codes for CASRFGAGAWDGYTF.

In its sample, this clonotype was seen many times. The chain links TRBV7-8 to TRBJ2-2; the match to TRBD1 covers 11 bases. The V segment lost 4 bases and the J segment 0 bases; nucleotides outside the gene matches: 7. The CDR3 spans 18 residues. The V gene's germline CDR1 is SGHVS and CDR2 FQNEAQ. The CDR3 loop reads CASSSGQGEIANTGELFF. In nucleotides, the CDR3 is TGTGCCAGCAGCTCGGGACAGGGGGAAATCGCGAACACCGGGGAGCTGTTTTTT. Using reference TRBV7-8 and TRBJ2-2 for the parts outside the CDR3, the full variable domain is GAGVSQSPRYKVAKRGQDVALRCDPISGHVSLFWYQQALGQGPEFLTYFQNEAQLDKSGLPSDRFFAERPEGSVSTLKIQRTQQEDSAVYLCASSSGQGEIANTGELFFGEGSRLTVL.

This clonotype was seen ten or more times. The J gene is TRBJ2-7, the V gene TRBV12-3 or TRBV12-4; D possibly corresponds to TRBD2 (5 bases). This CDR3 has 14 amino acids. Trimming removed 5 bases from V and 4 bases from J, with 15 bases in between. As DNA, the CDR3 is TGTGCCAGCAGTCCGCGGACTTACGGGTACGAGCAGTACTTC. Encoded protein: CASSPRTYGYEQYF.

Only a few counts were recorded for this clonotype. The chain joins TRBV7-2 to TRBJ2-2, with D perhaps matching TRBD1 or TRBD2 (5 bases each). The CDR3 runs 17 residues. The germline V gene has CDR1 SGHTA and CDR2 FQGNSA. Between the trimmed V and J ends, which lost 4 bases and 6 bases, there was a span of 21 bases. Here the CDR3 DNA reads TGTGCCAGCAGCTCATCCGGGGCAACGGCAAGGGCCGGGGAGCTGTTTTTT. Translating gives CASSSSGATARAGELFF.

The table lists this clonotype with a few counts. The chain uses TRBV3-1 and TRBJ2-6, with unresolved D. From germline, CDR1 is LGHDT and CDR2 YNNKEL (reference sequence). V was clipped by 6 bases and J by 12 bases, with 18 bases between them. The CDR3 has 14 residues. In DNA form, the CDR3 reads TGTGCCAGCAGTTTCGGGTACCCTGGATCCGTCCTGACTTTC. This translates into CASSFGYPGSVLTF.

This clonotype was picked up many times. This chain joins TRBV7-8 and TRBJ2-1; D assignment may be TRBD1 or TRBD2 (6 bases each). This CDR3 has 17 residues. Germline V gene sequence: CDR1 SGHVS, CDR2 FQNEAQ. Here the CDR3 reads CVSARSPGGRFEGEQFF. The CDR3 nucleotides are TGTGTTTCAGCCCGTTCTCCCGGGGGCCGCTTCGAGGGTGAGCAGTTCTTC. The full variable domain, completed using reference TRBV7-8 and TRBJ2-1, is GAGVSQSPRYKVAKRGQDVALRCDPISGHVSLFWYQQALGQGPEFLTYFQNEAQLDKSGLPSDRFFAERPEGSVSTLKIQRTQQEDSAVYLCVSARSPGGRFEGEQFFGPGTRLTVL.

Ten or more counts support this clonotype. The chain employs TRBV6-5 and TRBJ2-2; D not resolved. The V gene's germline CDR1 is MNHEY and CDR2 SVGAGI. Trimming removed 0 bases from V and 4 bases from J, with 12 bases in between. The length of the CDR3 is 16 residues. In nucleotides, the CDR3 is TGTGCCAGCAGTTACTCGCCAGGTTCTAGCACCGGGGAGCTGTTTTTT. Translation: CASSYSPGSSTGELFF.

In this sample, this clonotype turned up many times. CDR3 region: CASSSRGLSTDTQYF. CDR3 coding DNA: TGTGCCAGCAGCTCGCGGGGGTTAAGCACAGATACGCAGTATTTT. The chain is built from TRBV7-8 and TRBJ2-3; 7 nucleotides align to TRBD2. Germline V CDR1 and CDR2: SGHVS, FQNEAQ. Trimming removed 4 bases from V and 0 bases from J; junction bases left unmatched: 4. The CDR3 has 15 amino acids.

The table lists this clonotype with many counts. This chain links TRBV4-1 with TRBJ1-5; D uncertain. Germline CDR1 and CDR2: MGHRA and YSYEKL. V was shortened by 1 base and J by 7 bases, with 8 bases between the two germline ends. This CDR3 is built from 13 residues. CDR3 region: CASSQVQSQPQHF. CDR3 nucleotide sequence: TGCGCCAGCAGCCAAGTTCAGAGCCAGCCCCAGCATTTT.

This clonotype was recorded at least ten times. The chain employs TRBV12-3 or TRBV12-4 and TRBJ1-6; no clear D. The ends were cut back, 6 bases at V and 3 bases at J, with 12 bases in the middle. The CDR3 contains 15 residues. This chain's CDR3 is CASRVGGFYNSPLHF. For the CDR3, the DNA is TGTGCCAGCAGGGTCGGCGGCTTCTATAATTCACCCCTCCACTTT.

In this sample, this clonotype turned up many times. V and J are TRBV2 and TRBJ2-7; D may be TRBD1 (6 bases). V dropped 4 bases and J dropped 0 bases, with 10 bases sitting between them. Germline V gene lookup returns CDR1 SNHLY and CDR2 FYNNEI. This CDR3 comprises 14 residues. The CDR3 loop reads CASSARTASYEQYF. The CDR3 nucleotides read TGTGCCAGCAGTGCCAGGACAGCCTCCTACGAGCAGTACTTC.

This clonotype was observed at least ten times. The V gene is TRBV24-1, the J gene TRBJ1-5; no clear D gene. The CDR3 sequence is 10 residues long. Germline CDR1 reads KGHDR; CDR2 reads SFDVKD. V lost 9 bases, J lost 11 bases, and 10 bases lay in between. This CDR3 is CATLQETQHF. DNA for the CDR3: TGTGCCACCTTACAAGAGACCCAGCATTTT.

This clonotype was found many times. The V gene is TRBV20-1, the J gene TRBJ2-1, with TRBD2 as a possible D gene (5 bases). The germline V and J ends were trimmed by 5 bases and 3 bases, with 8 bases remaining between them. The CDR3 is 12 amino acids. Germline V gene data show CDR1 as DFQATT and CDR2 as SNEGSKA (reference sequence). The CDR3, as DNA: TGCAGTGCTGTCCGGGACTACAATGAGCAGTTCTTC. Translation: CSAVRDYNEQFF.

This clonotype was seen at least ten times. CDR3 amino acids: CASRAGGASGNEQFF. CDR3 coding DNA: TGTGCCAGCAGAGCCGGGGGGGCCAGTGGGAATGAGCAGTTCTTC. The chain carries TRBV25-1 and TRBJ2-1, with 8 bases aligning to TRBD2. This CDR3 is built from 15 residues. Germline V gives CDR1 MGHDK, CDR2 SYGVNS. J was trimmed by 7 bases and V by 6 bases; bases with no gene match: 11. Together with reference TRBV25-1 and TRBJ2-1, the CDR3 gives the full variable domain: EADIYQTPRYLVIGTGKKITLECSQTMGHDKMYWYQQDPGMELHLIHYSYGVNSTEKGDLSSESTVSRIRTEHFPLTLESARPSHTSQYLCASRAGGASGNEQFFGPGTRLTVL.

The chain has TRBV19 and TRBJ1-4; no firm D call. This CDR3 region has 13 residues. V was cut by 7 bases and J by 8 bases, with 14 bases left in between. Germline CDR1 reads LNHDA; CDR2 reads SQIVND (reference sequence). For the CDR3, the DNA is TGTGCCAGTACGGTCCGGGCTGAAGAAAAACTGTTTTTT. Translation gives CASTVRAEEKLFF.

A few counts support this clonotype. This chain joins TRBV6-5 and TRBJ2-5; 8 positions match TRBD2. The CDR3 has 16 amino acids. V lost 3 bases to trimming and J lost 2 bases; unmatched junction nucleotides: 8. CDR1 is MNHEY, CDR2 SVGAGI, per germline. CDR3 DNA sequence: TGTGCCAGCAGTTATTCCACTAGCGGAGCTCAAGAGACCCAGTACTTC. Its translation is CASSYSTSGAQETQYF.

The CDR3 is CASSGEVDEQYF. Written as DNA, the CDR3 is TGTGCCAGCAGTGGGGAGGTGGACGAGCAGTACTTC. This chain joins TRBV2 and TRBJ2-7; D is perhaps TRBD2 (6 bases). From germline, CDR1 is SNHLY and CDR2 FYNNEI. CDR3 length equals 12 residues. The V gene lost 4 bases and the J gene lost 5 bases, with 9 bases spanning the gap.

This clonotype has at least ten counts. This rearrangement joins TRBV5-1 to TRBJ2-5; 13 positions match TRBD2. V shed 3 bases and J 3 bases; nucleotides not matched to a gene: 5. CDR1 SGHRS and CDR2 YFSETQ come from the germline V gene. This CDR3 spans 16 amino acids. The CDR3: CASSSGLAGEKETQYF. For the CDR3, the DNA is TGCGCCAGCAGCTCAGGACTAGCGGGGGAGAAAGAGACCCAGTACTTC.

This clonotype was detected only a few times. The chain joins TRBV28 to TRBJ1-5; unclear D gene. CDR1 is MDHEN and CDR2 is SYDVKM in the germline V gene. V lost 1 base to trimming and J lost 2 bases, with 6 bases between them. This CDR3 spans 14 amino acids. CDR3 DNA sequence: TGTGCCAGCAGTTTATTGCCTGGCAATCAGCCCCAGCATTTT. Protein: CASSLLPGNQPQHF.

Many counts were recorded for this clonotype. V gene TRBV5-1 combines with J gene TRBJ1-5; no firm D call. The CDR3 runs 14 residues. V was clipped by 1 base and J by 7 bases, with 12 bases between them. Germline V CDR1 and CDR2: SGHRS, YFSETQ. The CDR3 protein is CASSLNFPGQPQHF. The CDR3 nucleotides are TGCGCCAGCAGCTTGAACTTTCCGGGACAGCCCCAGCATTTT.

This clonotype was detected only a few times. This rearrangement joins TRBV20-1 to TRBJ2-6; D ambiguous. The CDR3 extends over 12 amino acids. CDR1 is DFQATT, CDR2 SNEGSKA, per germline (reference sequence). V lost 3 bases and J 1 base, leaving 1 base between the germline ends. The CDR3 reads CSASSGANVLTF. CDR3 nucleotide sequence: TGCAGTGCTAGTTCTGGGGCCAACGTCCTGACTTTC.

In this sample, this clonotype turned up many times. The chain combines TRBV2 with TRBJ1-1, with D uncertain. Germline CDR1 and CDR2: SNHLY and FYNNEI. V lost 2 bases to trimming and J lost 5 bases, with 15 bases between them. This CDR3 spans 15 amino acids. CDR3 region: CASSEWEVGDTEAFF. The CDR3 bases are TGTGCCAGCAGTGAATGGGAAGTCGGGGATACTGAAGCTTTCTTT.

This clonotype was detected ten times or more. The rearrangement uses TRBV10-3 and TRBJ1-4; D not certain. V shed 0 bases and J shed 5 bases, with 10 bases lying between them. Germline CDR1 and CDR2: ENHRY and SYGVKD. The CDR3 has 15 residues. The CDR3: CAISESMRQNEKLFF. CDR3 nucleotide sequence: TGTGCCATCAGTGAGTCGATGAGGCAGAATGAAAAACTGTTTTTT.

This clonotype occurred many times. The rearrangement uses TRBV5-1 and TRBJ1-2; 10 nucleotides agree with TRBD1. This CDR3 comprises 16 residues. V dropped 2 bases and J dropped 4; count of bases not matched to a gene: 8. Germline V gene sequence: CDR1 SGHRS, CDR2 YFSETQ. The CDR3 reads CASSLGARDRGYGYTF. DNA of the CDR3: TGCGCCAGCAGCTTAGGAGCCCGGGACAGGGGCTATGGCTACACCTTC.

This clonotype has at least ten counts. This chain uses TRBV28 with TRBJ2-3, with a possible D match to TRBD1 (5 bases). Trimming left V 3 bases short and J 1 base short, with 8 bases between. Germline CDR1 is MDHEN and CDR2 is SYDVKM. CDR3 size: 14 residues. In nucleotides, the CDR3 is TGTGCCAGCAGTTTTCTACAGGGCACAGATACGCAGTATTTT. Its protein product is CASSFLQGTDTQYF.